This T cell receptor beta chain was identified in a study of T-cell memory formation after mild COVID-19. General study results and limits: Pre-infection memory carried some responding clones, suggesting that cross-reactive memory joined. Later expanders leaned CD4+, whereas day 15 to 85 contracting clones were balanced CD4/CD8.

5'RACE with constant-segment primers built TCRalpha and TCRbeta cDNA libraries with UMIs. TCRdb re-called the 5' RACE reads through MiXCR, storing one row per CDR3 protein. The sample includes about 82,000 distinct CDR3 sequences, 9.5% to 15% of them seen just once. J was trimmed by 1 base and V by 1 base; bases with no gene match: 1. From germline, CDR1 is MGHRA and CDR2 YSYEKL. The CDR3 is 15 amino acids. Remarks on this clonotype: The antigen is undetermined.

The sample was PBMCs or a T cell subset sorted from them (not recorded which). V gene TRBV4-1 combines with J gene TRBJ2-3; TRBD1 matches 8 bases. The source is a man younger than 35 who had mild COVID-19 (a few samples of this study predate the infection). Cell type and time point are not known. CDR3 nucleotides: TGCGCCAGCAGCCAAGCGACAGGGGGCACAGATACGCAGTATTTT. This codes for CASSQATGGTDTQYF.